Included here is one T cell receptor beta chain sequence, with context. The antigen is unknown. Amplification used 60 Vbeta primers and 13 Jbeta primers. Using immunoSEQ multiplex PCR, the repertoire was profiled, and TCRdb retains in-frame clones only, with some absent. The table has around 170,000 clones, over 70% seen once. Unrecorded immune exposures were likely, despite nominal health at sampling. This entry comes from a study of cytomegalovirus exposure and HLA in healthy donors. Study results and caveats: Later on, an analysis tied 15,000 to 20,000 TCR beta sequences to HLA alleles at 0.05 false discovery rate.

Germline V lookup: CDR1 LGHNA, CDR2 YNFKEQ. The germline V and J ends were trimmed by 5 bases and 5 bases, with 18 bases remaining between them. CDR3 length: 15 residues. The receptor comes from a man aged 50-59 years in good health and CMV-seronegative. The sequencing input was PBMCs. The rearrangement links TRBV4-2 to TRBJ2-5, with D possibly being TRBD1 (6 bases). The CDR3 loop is CASSLLMGARETQYF. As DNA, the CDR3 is TGTGCCAGCAGCTTGCTGATGGGGGCCAGGGAGACCCAGTACTTC.